This T cell receptor beta chain appears in the sequencing data of a study of cytomegalovirus exposure and HLA in healthy donors. Study-level information: Out of 150 million to 200 million T cells, an earlier analysis found about 100 million unique TCR beta sequences in total.

Both 60 Vbeta primers and 13 Jbeta primers went into the PCR. Libraries were prepared by immunoSEQ multiplex PCR; TCRdb keeps only in-frame clonotypes and omits some of them. The data show under 150,000 clones, roughly 80% seen once. This CDR3 has 19 amino acids. V lost 3 bases, J lost 4 bases, and 12 bases stayed unmatched. Germline V lookup: CDR1 MGHRA, CDR2 YSYEKL. The chain links TRBV4-1 to TRBJ2-5, with 15 bases identical to TRBD2. The source is a woman aged 55 to 70 in good health and CMV-seronegative. Material for sequencing was PBMCs. For the CDR3, the DNA is TGCGCCAGCAGCCATCCCGGACTAGCGGGGGGGCCCCGTCGAGAGACCCAGTACTTC. Amino acid sequence: CASSHPGLAGGPRRETQYF.